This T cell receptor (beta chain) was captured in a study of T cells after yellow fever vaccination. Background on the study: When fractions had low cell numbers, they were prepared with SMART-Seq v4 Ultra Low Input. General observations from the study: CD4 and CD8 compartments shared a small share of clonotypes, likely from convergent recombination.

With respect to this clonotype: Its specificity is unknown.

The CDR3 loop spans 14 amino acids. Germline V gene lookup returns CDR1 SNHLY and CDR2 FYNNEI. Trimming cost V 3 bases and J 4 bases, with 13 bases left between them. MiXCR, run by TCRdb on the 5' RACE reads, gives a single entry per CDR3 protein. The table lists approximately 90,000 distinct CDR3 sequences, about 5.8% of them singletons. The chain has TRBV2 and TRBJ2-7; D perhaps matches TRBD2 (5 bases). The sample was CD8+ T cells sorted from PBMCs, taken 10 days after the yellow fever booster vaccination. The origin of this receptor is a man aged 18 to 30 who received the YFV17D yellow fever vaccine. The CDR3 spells CASSDEVRRYEQYF. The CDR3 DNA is TGTGCCAGCAGTGATGAGGTCCGGAGGTACGAGCAGTACTTC.